This T cell receptor (beta chain) was recorded in a study of T cells in narcolepsy. Findings and caveats of the study: Autoreactive clonotypes reportedly recurred in blood of same and different patients, not controls. Same-patient CSF and blood CD4+ T cell clonotypes included HCRT-specific and TRIB2-specific autoreactive ones.

Produced via immunoSEQ multiplex PCR; TCRdb's table is partial and in-frame only. Among about 21,000 clones listed, about 91% were seen once. Deletions cut 0 bases from V and 3 bases from J, with 7 bases between. The CDR3 is 14 residues long. The germline gives CDR1 SGHNT, CDR2 YYREEE (reference sequence). Note on this clone: Its antigen is currently unknown.

The chain links TRBV5-4 to TRBJ2-1; D uncertain. Sequences were obtained from CD45RA- memory CD4+ T cells from PBMCs. The TCR originated in a human donor with narcolepsy. CDR3 DNA: TGTGCCAGCAGCTTGGACTGGCTCTACAATGAGCAGTTCTTC. As protein: CASSLDWLYNEQFF.